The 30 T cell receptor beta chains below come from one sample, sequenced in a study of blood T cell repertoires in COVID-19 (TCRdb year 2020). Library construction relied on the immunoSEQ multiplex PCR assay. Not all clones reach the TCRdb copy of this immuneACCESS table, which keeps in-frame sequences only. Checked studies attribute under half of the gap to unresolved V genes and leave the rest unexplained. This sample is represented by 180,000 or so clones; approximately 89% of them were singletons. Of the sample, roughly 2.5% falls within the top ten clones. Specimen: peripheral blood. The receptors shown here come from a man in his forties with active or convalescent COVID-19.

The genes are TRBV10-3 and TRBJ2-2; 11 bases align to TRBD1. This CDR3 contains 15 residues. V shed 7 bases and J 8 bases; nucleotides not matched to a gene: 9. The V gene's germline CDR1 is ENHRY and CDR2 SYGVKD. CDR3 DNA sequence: TGTGCCATCACCGCGGACAGGGGGCGCAATGGGGAGCTGTTTTTT. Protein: CAITADRGRNGELFF.

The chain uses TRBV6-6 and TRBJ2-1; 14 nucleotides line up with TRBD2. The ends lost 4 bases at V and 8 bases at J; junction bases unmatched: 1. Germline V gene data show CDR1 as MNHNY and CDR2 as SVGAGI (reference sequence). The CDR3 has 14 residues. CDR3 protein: CASSSGLAGDEQFF. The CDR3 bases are TGTGCCAGCAGTTCGGGACTAGCGGGGGATGAGCAGTTCTTC.

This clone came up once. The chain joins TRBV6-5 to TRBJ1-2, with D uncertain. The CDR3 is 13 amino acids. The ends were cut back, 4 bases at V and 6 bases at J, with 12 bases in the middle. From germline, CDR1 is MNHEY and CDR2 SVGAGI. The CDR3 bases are TGTGCCAGCAGTTGGTCGAGGAGGGATGGCTACACCTTC. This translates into CASSWSRRDGYTF.

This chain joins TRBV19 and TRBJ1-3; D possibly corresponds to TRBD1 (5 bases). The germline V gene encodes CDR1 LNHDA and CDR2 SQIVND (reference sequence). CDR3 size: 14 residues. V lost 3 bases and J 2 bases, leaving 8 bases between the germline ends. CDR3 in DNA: TGTGCCAGTAGTATCCAGGGAACTGGAAACACCATATATTTT. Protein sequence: CASSIQGTGNTIYF.

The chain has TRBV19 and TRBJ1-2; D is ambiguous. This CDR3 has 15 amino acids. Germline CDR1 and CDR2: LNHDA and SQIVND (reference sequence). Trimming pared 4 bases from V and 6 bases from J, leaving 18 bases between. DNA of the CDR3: TGTGCCAGTAGTAAGGGTGAAGGGAGGGCCCATGGCTACACCTTC. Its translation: CASSKGEGRAHGYTF.

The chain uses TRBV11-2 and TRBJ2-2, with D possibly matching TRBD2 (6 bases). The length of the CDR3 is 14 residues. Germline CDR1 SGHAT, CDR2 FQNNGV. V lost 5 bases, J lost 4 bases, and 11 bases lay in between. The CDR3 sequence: CASSPVSGTGELFF. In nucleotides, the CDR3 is TGTGCCAGCAGCCCGGTTAGCGGCACCGGGGAGCTGTTTTTT.

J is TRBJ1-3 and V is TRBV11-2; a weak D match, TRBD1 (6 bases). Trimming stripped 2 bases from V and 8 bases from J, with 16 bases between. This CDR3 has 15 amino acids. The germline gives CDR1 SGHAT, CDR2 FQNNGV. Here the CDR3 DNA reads TGTGCCAGCAGCTTACGCTCAGGGGTGTGGGACACCATATATTTT. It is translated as CASSLRSGVWDTIYF. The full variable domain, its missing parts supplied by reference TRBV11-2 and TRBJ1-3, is EAGVAQSPRYKIIEKRQSVAFWCNPISGHATLYWYQQILGQGPKLLIQFQNNGVVDDSQLPKDRFSAERLKGVDSTLKIQPAKLEDSAVYLCASSLRSGVWDTIYFGEGSWLTVV.

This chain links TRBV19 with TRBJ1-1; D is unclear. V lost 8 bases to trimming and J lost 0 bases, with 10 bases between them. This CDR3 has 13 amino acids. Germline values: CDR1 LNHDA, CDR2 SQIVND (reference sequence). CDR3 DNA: TGTGCCAGTTCCCCACAATTGAACACTGAAGCTTTCTTT. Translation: CASSPQLNTEAFF.

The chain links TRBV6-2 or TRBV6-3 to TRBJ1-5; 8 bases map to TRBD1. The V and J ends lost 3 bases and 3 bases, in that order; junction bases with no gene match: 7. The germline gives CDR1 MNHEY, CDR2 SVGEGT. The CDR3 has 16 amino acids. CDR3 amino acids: CASSYNLDRDNQPQHF. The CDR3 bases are TGTGCCAGCAGTTATAACTTGGACAGGGACAATCAGCCCCAGCATTTT.

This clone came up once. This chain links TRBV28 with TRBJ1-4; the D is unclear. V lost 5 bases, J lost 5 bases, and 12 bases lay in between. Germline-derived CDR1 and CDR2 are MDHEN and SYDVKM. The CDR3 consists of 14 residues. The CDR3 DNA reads TGTGCCAGCAGTCCCCGGGTCCCAAATGAAAAACTGTTTTTT. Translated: CASSPRVPNEKLFF.

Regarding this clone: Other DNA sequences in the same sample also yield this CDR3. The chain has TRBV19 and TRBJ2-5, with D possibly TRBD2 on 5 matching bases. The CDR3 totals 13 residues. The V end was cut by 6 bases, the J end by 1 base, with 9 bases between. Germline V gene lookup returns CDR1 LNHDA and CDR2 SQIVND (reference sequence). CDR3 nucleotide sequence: TGTGCCAGTAGCGGCAGCGGCCAAGAGACCCAGTACTTC. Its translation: CASSGSGQETQYF.

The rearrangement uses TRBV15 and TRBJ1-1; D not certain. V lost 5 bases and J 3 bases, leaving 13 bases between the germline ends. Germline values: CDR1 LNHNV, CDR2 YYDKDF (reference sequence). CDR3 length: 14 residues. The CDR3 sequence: CATSLTRGYTEAFF. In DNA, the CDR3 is TGTGCCACCAGCCTCACTCGAGGTTACACTGAAGCTTTCTTT.

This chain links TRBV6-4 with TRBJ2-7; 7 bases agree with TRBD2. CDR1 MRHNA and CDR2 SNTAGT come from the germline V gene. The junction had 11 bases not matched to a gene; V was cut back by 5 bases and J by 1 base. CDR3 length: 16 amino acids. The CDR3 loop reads CASSCDRDYQSYEQYF. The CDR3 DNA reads TGTGCCAGCAGTTGCGACCGGGACTACCAATCCTACGAGCAGTACTTC.

CDR3 region: CASSTRGQGNQPQHF. The CDR3 DNA sequence: TGTGCCAGCAGCACCCGGGGACAGGGGAACCAGCCCCAGCATTTT. The chain uses TRBV21-1 and TRBJ1-5; the table's TRBD1 call for D was not verified on the DNA. TRBV21-1 is a listed pseudogene. This CDR3 has 15 residues.

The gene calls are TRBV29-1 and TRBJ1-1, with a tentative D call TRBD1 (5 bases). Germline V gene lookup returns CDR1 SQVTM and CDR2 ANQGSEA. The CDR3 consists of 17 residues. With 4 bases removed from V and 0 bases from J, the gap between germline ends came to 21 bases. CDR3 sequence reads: CSVVIRAKLRMNTEAFF. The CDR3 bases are TGCAGCGTTGTGATCAGGGCGAAACTTAGGATGAACACTGAAGCTTTCTTT.

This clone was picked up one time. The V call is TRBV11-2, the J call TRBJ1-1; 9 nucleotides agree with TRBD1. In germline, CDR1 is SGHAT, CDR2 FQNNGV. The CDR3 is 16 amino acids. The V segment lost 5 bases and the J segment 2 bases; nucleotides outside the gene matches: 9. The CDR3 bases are TGTGCCAGCAGCCCCGGGACAGGGTTCGGTAACACTGAAGCTTTCTTT. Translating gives CASSPGTGFGNTEAFF.

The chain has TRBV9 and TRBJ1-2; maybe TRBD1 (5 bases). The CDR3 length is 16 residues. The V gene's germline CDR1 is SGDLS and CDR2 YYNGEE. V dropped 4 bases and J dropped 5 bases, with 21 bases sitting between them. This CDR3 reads CASSPGGGSVSYGYTF. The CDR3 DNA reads TGTGCCAGCAGCCCCGGGGGAGGGTCGGTCTCATATGGCTACACCTTC.

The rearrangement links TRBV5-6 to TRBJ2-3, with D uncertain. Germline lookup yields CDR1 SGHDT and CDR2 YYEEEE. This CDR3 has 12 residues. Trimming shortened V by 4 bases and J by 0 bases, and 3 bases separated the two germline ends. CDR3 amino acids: CASSRSTDTQYF. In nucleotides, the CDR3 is TGTGCCAGCAGCCGGAGCACAGATACGCAGTATTTT.

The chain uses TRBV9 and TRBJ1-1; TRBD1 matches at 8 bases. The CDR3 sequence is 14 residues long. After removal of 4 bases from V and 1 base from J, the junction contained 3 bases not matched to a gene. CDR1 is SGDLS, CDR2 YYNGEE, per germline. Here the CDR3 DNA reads TGTGCCAGCAGCCCGGACAGGGCGAACACTGAAGCTTTCTTT. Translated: CASSPDRANTEAFF.

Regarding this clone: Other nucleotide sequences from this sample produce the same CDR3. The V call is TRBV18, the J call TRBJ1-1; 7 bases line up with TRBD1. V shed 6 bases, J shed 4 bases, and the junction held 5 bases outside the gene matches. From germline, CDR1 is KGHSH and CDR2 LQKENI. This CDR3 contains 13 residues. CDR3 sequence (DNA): TGTGCCAGCTCTCCTCAGGGGGTCACTGAAGCTTTCTTT. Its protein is CASSPQGVTEAFF.

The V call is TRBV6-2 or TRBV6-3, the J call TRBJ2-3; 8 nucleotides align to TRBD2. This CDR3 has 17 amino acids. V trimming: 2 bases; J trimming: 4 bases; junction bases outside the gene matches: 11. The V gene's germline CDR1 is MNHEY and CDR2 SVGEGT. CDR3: CASSYTTTAGAADTQYF. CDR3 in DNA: TGTGCCAGCAGTTACACGACCACAGCGGGGGCGGCAGATACGCAGTATTTT.

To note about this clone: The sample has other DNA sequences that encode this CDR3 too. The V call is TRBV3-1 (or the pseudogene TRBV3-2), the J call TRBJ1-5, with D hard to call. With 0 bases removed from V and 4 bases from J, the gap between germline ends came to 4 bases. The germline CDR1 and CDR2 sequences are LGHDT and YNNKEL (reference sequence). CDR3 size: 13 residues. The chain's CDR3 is CASSQDLNQPQHF. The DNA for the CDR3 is TGTGCCAGCAGCCAAGATCTTAATCAGCCCCAGCATTTT.

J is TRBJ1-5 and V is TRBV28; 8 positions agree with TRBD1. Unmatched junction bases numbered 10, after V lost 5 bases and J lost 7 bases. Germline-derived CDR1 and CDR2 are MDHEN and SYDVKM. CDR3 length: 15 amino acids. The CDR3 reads CASSPLDREEQPQHF. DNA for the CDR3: TGTGCCAGCAGTCCCCTGGACAGGGAGGAGCAGCCCCAGCATTTT.

CDR3 sequence: CASSEGVGDPSDSPLHF. Here the CDR3 DNA reads TGTGCCAGCAGTGAAGGGGTAGGGGATCCGAGTGATTCACCCCTCCACTTT. This sequence joins TRBV6-1 and TRBJ1-6, with a weak D call TRBD1 (5 bases). Trimming removed 1 base from V and 8 bases from J, with 18 bases in between. Per germline, CDR1 MNHNS and CDR2 SASEGT. The CDR3 length is 17 residues.

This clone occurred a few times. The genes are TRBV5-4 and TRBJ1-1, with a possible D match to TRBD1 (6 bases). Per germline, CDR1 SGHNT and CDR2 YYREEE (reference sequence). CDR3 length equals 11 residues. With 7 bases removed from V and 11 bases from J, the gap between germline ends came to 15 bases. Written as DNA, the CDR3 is TGTGCCAGCTCCCTACAGGGAGCGGCTTTCTTT. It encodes CASSLQGAAFF.

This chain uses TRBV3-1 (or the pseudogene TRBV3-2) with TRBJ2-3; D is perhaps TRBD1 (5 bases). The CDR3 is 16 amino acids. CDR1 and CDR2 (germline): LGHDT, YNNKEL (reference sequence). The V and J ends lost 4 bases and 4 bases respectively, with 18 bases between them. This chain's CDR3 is CASSPRTDIAPDTQYF. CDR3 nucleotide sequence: TGTGCCAGCAGCCCCCGGACGGACATTGCCCCAGATACGCAGTATTTT.

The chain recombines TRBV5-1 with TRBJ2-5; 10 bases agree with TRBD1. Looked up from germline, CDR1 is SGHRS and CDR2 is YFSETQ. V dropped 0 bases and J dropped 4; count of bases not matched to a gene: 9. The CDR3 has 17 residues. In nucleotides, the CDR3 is TGCGCCAGCAGCTTGGGAACGGGACAGGGGCGAGGAGAGACCCAGTACTTC. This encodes CASSLGTGQGRGETQYF.

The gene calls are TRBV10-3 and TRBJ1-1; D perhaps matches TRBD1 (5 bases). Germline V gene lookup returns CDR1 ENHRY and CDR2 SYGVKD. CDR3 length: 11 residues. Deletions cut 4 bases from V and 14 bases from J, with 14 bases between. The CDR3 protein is CAISAGGGTFF. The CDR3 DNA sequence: TGTGCCATCAGTGCGGGGGGAGGGACCTTCTTT.

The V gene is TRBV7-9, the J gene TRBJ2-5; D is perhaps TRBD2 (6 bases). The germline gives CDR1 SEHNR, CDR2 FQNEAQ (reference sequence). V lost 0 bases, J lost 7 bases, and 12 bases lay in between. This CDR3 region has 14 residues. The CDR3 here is CASSLARLVVTQYF. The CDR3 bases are TGTGCCAGCAGCTTAGCTCGACTAGTAGTGACCCAGTACTTC.

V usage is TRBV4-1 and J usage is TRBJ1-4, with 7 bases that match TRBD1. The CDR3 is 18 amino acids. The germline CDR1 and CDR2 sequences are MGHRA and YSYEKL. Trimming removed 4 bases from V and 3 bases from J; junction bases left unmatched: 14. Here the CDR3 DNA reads TGCGCCAGCAGCCCGATACCGGGACAGAAATTTTCTAATGAAAAACTGTTTTTT. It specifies CASSPIPGQKFSNEKLFF.